These T cell receptor beta chains were read from a single sample in a study of blood T cell repertoires in COVID-19. Assay: immunoSEQ multiplex PCR; the TCRdb copy retains only in-frame clones and omits some. The sample yields about 240,000 clones, around 90% seen once. The sequenced material came from PBMCs or T cells enriched from blood (not recorded which). The source is a woman in her thirties with acute COVID-19. CDR3s include the opening cysteine and the closing phenylalanine or tryptophan. The D gene is left open where the match is weak. Rows give clone size only sometimes, using once, few, many, or a class for an expanded clone.

j_call clone_size d_call v_call cdr3_nt cdr3_aa
TRBJ2-5 NA NA TRBV2 TGTGCCAGCAGGGAAAACAGGGCACCCCAAGAGACCCAGTACTTC CASRENRAPQETQYF
TRBJ1-1 NA NA TRBV29-1 TGCAGCGTCGGAAGACAAAACACTGAAGCTTTCTTT CSVGRQNTEAFF
TRBJ2-1 NA TRBD1 TRBV7-9 TGTGCCAGCAGCCGAGGACAGGGAACCTACAATGAGCAGTTCTTC CASSRGQGTYNEQFF
TRBJ1-2 few NA TRBV4-3 TGCGCCAGCAGCCAAGATCCAAAACGGGACTCTACCTTTTACTATGGCTACACCTTC CASSQDPKRDSTFYYGYTF
TRBJ1-6 few NA TRBV27 TGTGCCAGCAGTTTATGGGGGGTGAATTCACCCCTCCACTTT CASSLWGVNSPLHF
TRBJ1-6 NA NA TRBV19 TGTGCCAGTAGTCCCACAGGAACTCGAGGTAATTCACCCCTCCACTTT CASSPTGTRGNSPLHF
TRBJ1-1 NA TRBD1 TRBV6-5 TGTGCCAGCACCGGGACAGGGTGGGGCGCTGAAGCTTTCTTT CASTGTGWGAEAFF
TRBJ1-1 NA NA TRBV29-1 TGCAGCGTCGATCGGGGTTACGAAGCTTTCTTT CSVDRGYEAFF
TRBJ2-7 NA TRBD2 TRBV5-1 TGCGCCAGCAGGCCCGTAGGACTAGGCTTCTACGAGCAGTACTTC CASRPVGLGFYEQYF
TRBJ1-6 few NA TRBV5-1 TGCGCCAGCAGTCGGTCTAGTCGGGTCGATTCACCCCTCCACTTT CASSRSSRVDSPLHF
TRBJ2-2 NA NA TRBV24-1 TGTGCCACCAGGGACAGCAACACCGGGGAGCTGTTTTTT CATRDSNTGELFF
TRBJ1-2 NA NA TRBV6-5 TGTGCCAGCGGGGAGGGACCCCGCTGGCGTGGCTACACCTTC CASGEGPRWRGYTF
TRBJ2-3 NA TRBD1 TRBV7-6 TGTGCCAGCAGCCCCCGACCCGGGACAGGGGCAGATACGCAGTATTTT CASSPRPGTGADTQYF
TRBJ2-7 NA NA TRBV19 TGTGCCAGTAGTCCGCGACAGACCTACGAGCAGTACTTC CASSPRQTYEQYF
TRBJ1-2 NA NA TRBV6-5 TGTGCCAGCGGTCATTCTGACAGGCGGATCGACTACACCTTC CASGHSDRRIDYTF
TRBJ1-1 once TRBD1 TRBV28 TGTGCCAGCAGTCCCCCGGACAGGGTGAACACTGAAGCTTTCTTT CASSPPDRVNTEAFF
TRBJ1-2 NA NA TRBV6-4 TGTGCCAGCAGTGAGAGTGGAGGTTTTACTAACTATGGCTACACCTTC CASSESGGFTNYGYTF
TRBJ1-1 NA NA TRBV6-1 TGTGCCAGCAGTTCCGAGTGGACTGAAGCTTTCTTT CASSSEWTEAFF
TRBJ2-7 few TRBD2 TRBV7-2 TGTGCCAGCAGCTTATGGGGGGGTTGGACGTACGAGCAGTACTTC CASSLWGGWTYEQYF
TRBJ2-7 NA TRBD1 TRBV6-2/TRBV6-3 TGTGCCAGCAGTGTCAGGGGGCGTCTGGTCTTCGAGCAGTACTTC CASSVRGRLVFEQYF
TRBJ1-5 once NA TRBV4-1 TGCGCCAGCAGCCCCGGGATTTTAAATCAGCCCCAGCATTTT CASSPGILNQPQHF
TRBJ2-7 NA TRBD2 TRBV27 TGTGCCAGCAGTGTTTACGGCGGGGGGGAGTCCTACGAGCAGTACTTC CASSVYGGGESYEQYF
TRBJ1-1 NA NA TRBV3-1/TRBV3-2 TGTGCCAGCAGCCCACCTCGGGGAGGGGACACTGAAGCTTTCTTT CASSPPRGGDTEAFF
TRBJ1-2 few NA TRBV19 TGTGCCAGTAGTGTACGGAGCTATGGCTACACCTTC CASSVRSYGYTF
TRBJ2-2 NA TRBD1 TRBV11-2 TGTGCCAGCAGCTTGCAGGGGGCGGCCGGGGAGCTGTTTTTT CASSLQGAAGELFF
TRBJ1-1 NA TRBD1 TRBV19 TGTGCCAGTAGTCACTCCAGGGGGCGAGGGAACACTGAAGCTTTCTTT CASSHSRGRGNTEAFF
TRBJ1-6 once NA TRBV2 TGTGCCAGCAGGAGGACCGGGAGGAATTCACCCCTCCACTTT CASRRTGRNSPLHF
TRBJ1-2 few NA TRBV5-5 TGTGCCAGCAGTGCAGGGTTCGACAACTATGGCTACACCTTC CASSAGFDNYGYTF
TRBJ1-3 NA NA TRBV6-5 TGTGCCAGCAGTTACGGCATGGGAAACACCATATATTTT CASSYGMGNTIYF
TRBJ2-2 NA NA TRBV4-3 TGCGCCAGCAGCCAAGATCAGGCTGACAGGGAGGCCGGGGAGCTGTTTTTT CASSQDQADREAGELFF
TRBJ2-1 few TRBD2 TRBV5-5 TGTGCCAGCACCCTACTAGCGGGGGACTATGAGCAGTTCTTC CASTLLAGDYEQFF
TRBJ2-3 once NA TRBV15 TGTGCCACCAGCAGTTCCTTTAGTGGTATCACAGATACGCAGTATTTT CATSSSFSGITDTQYF
TRBJ1-5 NA TRBD1 TRBV2 TGTGCCAGCAACAAGGGGGCAGAGCCCCAGCATTTT CASNKGAEPQHF
TRBJ1-2 NA NA TRBV3-1/TRBV3-2 TGTGCCAGCAGCAAACGGGGATATGGCTACACCTTC CASSKRGYGYTF
TRBJ2-5 NA NA TRBV7-9 TGTGCCAGCAGCTTAAGGGAGGCTCAAGAGACCCAGTACTTC CASSLREAQETQYF
TRBJ2-4 NA TRBD1 TRBV5-6 TGTGCCAGCAGTTTACCTAACCCGGGACAGTCCAAAAACATTCAGTACTTC CASSLPNPGQSKNIQYF